This T cell receptor (beta chain) was captured in a study of brain T cells in children with intractable seizures. This sample's time point: blood from clinic visit 5 months post-surgery; TSC patient then seizure free. Pre-surgery treatment included at least one anti-epileptic drug. The protocol was immunoSEQ multiplex PCR, while the TCRdb copy is restricted to in-frame clones and leaves out a portion. This table holds under 400,000 clones, over 90% found once. Trimming removed 4 bases from V and 4 bases from J; junction bases left unmatched: 20. The CDR3 consists of 19 residues. Germline V gene lookup returns CDR1 KGHDR and CDR2 SFDVKD. Points from the study as a whole: HCMV serostatus was not known, and viral specificity came from CDR3 similarity only. Absence of clones before surgery may stem from lower sequencing depth.

Details on this clone: Its antigen is unidentified.

The TCR sequence derives from a boy younger than two with tuberous sclerosis and intractable seizures. Sample: peripheral blood, taken less than 6 months after surgery. V and J are TRBV24-1 and TRBJ2-7; 8 positions agree with TRBD2. CDR3: CATSDLQREPFSDRYEQYF. Written as DNA, the CDR3 is TGTGCCACCAGTGACCTCCAGCGGGAGCCCTTTAGCGATCGGTACGAGCAGTACTTC.